This T cell receptor (beta chain) was recovered during a study of T cells in tuberculosis (dated by TCRdb to about 2018). General notes on the study: To characterize T cells specific for the mycobacterial lipid antigen glucose monomycolate (GMM), the study used CD1B tetramers together with high-throughput TCR immunosequencing. A South African clinical cohort compared IGRA-negative adolescents, IGRA-positive adolescents with latent tuberculosis and adults with active tuberculosis, ten per group.

The CDR3 spans 16 residues, from the cysteine through the phenylalanine. This entry keeps only the CDR3 DNA: 48 bases, framed from base 1. V is trimmed back by 2 bases and J by 0 bases, and the junction contains 6 bases that no gene match accounts for. The CDR1 and CDR2 encoded by the germline V gene are MNHEY and SVGAGI. TCR libraries were generated with the immunoSEQ multiplex PCR assay, using TCR-beta and/or TCR-alpha/delta assays for each sample. The Illumina high-throughput platform was used to sequence the amplified TCR libraries. Processing in the source paper ran as follows. Clustering and dimensionality reduction relied on pairwise TCRdist distances among GMM-specific receptors from T cells that were either sorted ex vivo or expanded in vitro. The score assigned to each clinical repertoire was mean NN-distance, meaning the average TCRdist to the nearest 10% of tetramer-positive reference sequences. GEM TCR motif frequency was calculated as the fraction of unique TCRs that matched known GEM sequences by V/J usage and CDR3 length. Linear discriminant analysis with leave-one-out cross-validation, implemented in scikit-learn, was used to classify active tuberculosis. The table was pulled from immuneACCESS by TCRdb, which kept in-frame rearrangements only. Such tables lose some clones; where checked, under half of the loss comes from unresolved V genes, and the rest has no known cause. That table is the source of V, J and clone size, and D and trimming were worked out from the DNA. In all, the sample holds tens of thousands of clones, and 95% of those were seen once. The leading ten clones occupy approximately 3.8% of the sample.

This clone has only one observation. The clone's antigen remains unknown. There are no base qualities to consult, and no much larger clone falls within one base. At study entry, a tuberculin skin test and the QuantiFERON-TB GOLD In-Tube IGRA were used to screen adolescents for latent tuberculosis infection. Unsorted cryopreserved PBMC were immunosequenced, covering on average approximately 100,000 T cells per clinical donor. Eleven high schools in the Worcester region of the Western Cape, South Africa, served as enrollment sites for adolescents aged 12 to 18 years. Some 10 M. tuberculosis-infected and some 10 uninfected adolescents were selected with matching for age and sex. For the adolescents, PBMC were isolated by density centrifugation from freshly drawn heparinized blood and then cryopreserved. Study-wide conclusions, independent of this receptor: Clinical samples were chosen by availability of cryopreserved specimens, and active tuberculosis cases were adults while controls were adolescents. Smaller mean NN-distances to GMM-specific TCRs were observed in active tuberculosis TCR-alpha repertoires than in IGRA-negative controls, suggesting clonal expansion of GMM-specific TCRs. With the diverse GMM-specific repertoire as input, a classifier achieved approximately 90% accuracy (AUROC about 0.93), whereas GEM motif frequencies as input gave approximately 70% accuracy. Smaller NN-distances were partly driven by shorter CDR3-alpha lengths in active tuberculosis patients, and statistical significance was not reached for the TCR-beta difference.

The TCR sequence derives from a donor aged 10 to 29 with latent tuberculosis or without tuberculosis infection. The V gene is TRBV6-5 and the J gene is TRBJ2-7; 8 bases in the middle match TRBD2. The sample consisted of PBMCs. The CDR3 corresponds to CASSYLSGLASYEQYF. The DNA sequence is as follows: TGTGCCAGCAGTTACCTTTCCGGACTAGCCTCCTACGAGCAGTACTTC.